One sample yielded the 2 T cell receptor beta chains listed below, sequenced in a study of OX40 agonist ivuxolimab in advanced cancers. This table comes from immunoSEQ multiplex PCR, and its TCRdb copy is limited to in-frame clones, with some not included. This table holds approximately 92,000 clones, about 96% found once. This sample comprised CD4+ or CD8+ T cells sorted from blood, obtained in a trial of the OX40 agonist ivuxolimab. These TCRs come from an adult with an advanced solid tumor such as melanoma, head and neck, liver or kidney cancer.

The chain has TRBV27 and TRBJ2-1; possible D gene TRBD2, 6 bases. Germline CDR1 MNHEY, CDR2 SMNVEV (reference sequence). V was trimmed by 5 bases and J by 3 bases, leaving 11 bases between them. This CDR3 has 14 residues. The CDR3 sequence is CASSPTGLYNEQFF. The CDR3 DNA is TGTGCCAGCAGTCCCACGGGACTCTACAATGAGCAGTTCTTC.

The sample holds a few counts of this clone. The rearrangement joins TRBV6-5 to TRBJ2-6, with D perhaps matching TRBD2 (5 bases). Germline V gene lookup returns CDR1 MNHEY and CDR2 SVGAGI. The V gene lost 6 bases and the J gene lost 2 bases, with 8 bases spanning the gap. The CDR3 contains 14 residues. Here the CDR3 DNA reads TGTGCCAGCAGACGGGGTACTGGGGCCAACGTCCTGACTTTC. It translates to CASRRGTGANVLTF.